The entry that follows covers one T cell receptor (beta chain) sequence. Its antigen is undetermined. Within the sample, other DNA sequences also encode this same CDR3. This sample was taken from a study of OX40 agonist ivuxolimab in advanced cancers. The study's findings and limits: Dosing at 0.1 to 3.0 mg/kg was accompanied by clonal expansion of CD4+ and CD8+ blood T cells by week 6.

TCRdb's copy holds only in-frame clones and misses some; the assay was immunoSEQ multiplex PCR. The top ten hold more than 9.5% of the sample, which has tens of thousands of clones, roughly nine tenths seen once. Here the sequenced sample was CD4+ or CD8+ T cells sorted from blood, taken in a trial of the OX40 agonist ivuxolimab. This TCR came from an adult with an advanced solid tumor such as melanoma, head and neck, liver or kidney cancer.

CDR3 sequence reads: CASSQGREYSPLHF. CDR3 DNA: TGTGCCAGCAGCCAAGGGAGGGAATATTCACCCCTCCACTTT. The chain carries TRBV14 and TRBJ1-6; unclear D gene. Germline V lookup: CDR1 SGHDN, CDR2 FVKESK. This CDR3 region has 14 residues. V was pared by 1 base and J by 8 bases, with 9 bases between. The full variable domain, rest sourced from reference TRBV14 and TRBJ1-6, is EAGVTQFPSHSVIEKGQTVTLRCDPISGHDNLYWYRRVMGKEIKFLLHFVKESKQDESGMPNNRFLAERTGGTYSTLKVQPAELEDSGVYFCASSQGREYSPLHFGNGTRLTVT.